This T cell receptor (beta chain) was sequenced for a study of cytomegalovirus exposure and HLA in healthy donors. Study-wide results and caveats: It emerged from a later analysis that several of the most significant clusters appeared to be linked to common viral pathogens. Some V segments could not be told apart, so they were left out, TRBV6-2 and TRBV6-3 among them.

The PCR employed 60 Vbeta primers together with 13 Jbeta primers. Methods used by the authors: In a later analysis, the count reached some 75 million unique TCR beta chains, with about 10 million shared. The table came from immunoSEQ multiplex PCR; TCRdb's copy has only in-frame clones and leaves some out. V, J and clone size are those of that table, while D and trimming were read from the DNA. Of roughly 92,000 clones listed, approximately 80% are singletons. As regards this clone: No antigen is known for it.

CDR3 size: 14 residues. In germline, CDR1 is WNHNN, CDR2 SYGVQD (reference sequence). Trimming cost V 2 bases and J 10 bases; bases outside gene matches: 7. Sequenced material: PBMCs. This chain uses TRBV10-1 with TRBJ2-1; 8 bases align to TRBD2. The TCR was taken from a woman between 50 and 59 years old in good health and CMV-seropositive. The CDR3: CASSEVREGGEQFF. CDR3 DNA sequence: TGCGCCAGCAGTGAGGTCCGGGAGGGGGGGGAGCAGTTCTTC.